The sequence of this T cell receptor (beta chain) was determined in a study of cytomegalovirus exposure and HLA in healthy donors. The PCR made use of 60 Vbeta and 13 Jbeta primers. This table comes from immunoSEQ multiplex PCR, and its TCRdb copy is limited to in-frame clones, with some not included. The sample holds about 90,000 clones, just over 65% seen once. Between the trimmed V and J ends, which lost 8 bases and 3 bases, there was a span of 14 bases. The CDR3 loop spans 13 amino acids. Germline loops: CDR1 MNHNS, CDR2 SASEGT. Material for sequencing was PBMCs. V is TRBV6-1 and J is TRBJ2-7; tentatively, D is TRBD2 (6 bases). The receptor was derived from a man in his thirties or forties in good health and CMV-seronegative. CDR3 region: CASDSSAYYEQYF. In nucleotides, the CDR3 is TGTGCCAGCGATTCTAGCGCCTACTACGAGCAGTACTTC.